The present T cell receptor beta chain was sequenced within a study of blood T cell repertoires in COVID-19. Study-level information: Sites across the United States, Italy and Spain contributed samples from acute and convalescent COVID-19.

The repertoire was sequenced with immunoSEQ multiplex PCR; TCRdb's copy has only in-frame clones and lacks some. The profile shows 70,000 to 95,000 clones, about 95% of them singletons. The CDR3 length is 15 residues. In germline, CDR1 is MGHRA, CDR2 YSYEKL. V was trimmed by 0 bases and J by 8 bases, leaving 16 bases between them. A few counts support this clone. The sample comprised peripheral blood. The rearrangement uses TRBV4-1 and TRBJ1-2; tentatively, D is TRBD1 (5 bases). This clonotype originated in a human donor with active COVID-19. The donor label of this sample is uncertain. DNA for the CDR3: TGCGCCAGCAGCCAAGAAGCCGGGACGCGGGGGGGCTACACCTTC. Encoded protein: CASSQEAGTRGGYTF.